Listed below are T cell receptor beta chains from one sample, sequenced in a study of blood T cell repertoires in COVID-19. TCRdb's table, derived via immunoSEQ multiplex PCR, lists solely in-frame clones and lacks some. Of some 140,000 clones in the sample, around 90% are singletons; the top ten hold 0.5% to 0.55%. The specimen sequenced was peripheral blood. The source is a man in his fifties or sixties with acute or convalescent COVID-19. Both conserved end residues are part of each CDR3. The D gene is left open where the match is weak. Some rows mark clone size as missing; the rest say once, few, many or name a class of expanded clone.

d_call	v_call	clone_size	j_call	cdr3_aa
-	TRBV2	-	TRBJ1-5	CASSVTIGNQPQHF
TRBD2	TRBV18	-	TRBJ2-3	CASSPSGGAGDTQYF
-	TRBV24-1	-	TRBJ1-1	CATSDAGYSEAFF
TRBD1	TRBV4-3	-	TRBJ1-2	CASSRYRIQGAGNYGYTF
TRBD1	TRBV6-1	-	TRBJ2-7	CASSEGQGGSYEQYF
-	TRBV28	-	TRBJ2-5	CASSKMPTEETQYF
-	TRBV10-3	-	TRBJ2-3	CATGENTDTQYF
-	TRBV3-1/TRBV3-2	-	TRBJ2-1	CASSLRQDLYEQFF
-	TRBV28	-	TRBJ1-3	CASSPTVTTEYYSGNTIYF
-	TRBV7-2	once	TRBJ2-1	CASSFARDNEQFF
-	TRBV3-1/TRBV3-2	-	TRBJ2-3	CASSQAQGTDTQYF
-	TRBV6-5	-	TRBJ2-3	CASSTRGPSTDTQYF
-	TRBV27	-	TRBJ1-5	CASSFYSNQPQHF
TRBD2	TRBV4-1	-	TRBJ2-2	CASSGLAGGFGTGELFF
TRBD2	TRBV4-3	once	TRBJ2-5	CASSQDPGLAVETQYF
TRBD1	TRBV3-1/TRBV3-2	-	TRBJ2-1	CASSLGGGYNEQFF
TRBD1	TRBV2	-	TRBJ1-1	CASRGTARGAEAFF
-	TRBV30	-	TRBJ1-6	CAWSLPGLTAGSPLHF
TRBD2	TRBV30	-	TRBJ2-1	CAWGGRLAGYEQFF
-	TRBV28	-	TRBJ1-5	CASSGDSSNQPQHF
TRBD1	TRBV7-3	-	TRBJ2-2	CASSPTGTGSTGELFF
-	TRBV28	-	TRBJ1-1	CASSGVEGKHTEAFF
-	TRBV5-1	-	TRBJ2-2	CASHMNTGELFF
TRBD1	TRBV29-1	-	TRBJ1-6	CSGIDRGGSYNSPLHF
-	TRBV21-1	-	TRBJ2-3	CASSKDRGRRKDTQYF
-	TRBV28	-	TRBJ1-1	CASSLTALFGDTEAFF
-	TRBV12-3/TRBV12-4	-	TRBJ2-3	CATTLGHTQYF
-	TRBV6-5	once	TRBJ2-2	CASSYWGANTGELFF
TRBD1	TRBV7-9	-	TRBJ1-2	CASSFTPDRGMGFRGYTF